One and the same sample provided the 30 T cell receptor beta chains below, sequenced in a study of CD8+CD57+ T cells in acquired aplastic anemia. Sequencing involved patients with CD8+CD57+ cell expansion previously shown by flow cytometry. TCR beta VDJ combinations and CDR3 sequences were profiled from genomic DNA. MiXCR was run by TCRdb on the reads, yielding one entry per CDR3 protein. Here the sample spans 150,000 to 160,000 distinct CDR3 sequences, about 50% being singletons. The sample comprised sorted CD4+, CD8+, or CD8+CD57+ T cells (not recorded which) from PBMCs. These receptors were collected from a human donor with aplastic anemia.

V usage is TRBV27 and J usage is TRBJ2-2; D not certain. The CDR3 runs 17 residues. V shed 7 bases and J shed 1 base, with 19 bases lying between them. Germline-derived CDR1 and CDR2 are MNHEY and SMNVEV (reference sequence). In nucleotides, the CDR3 is TGTGCCAGCACTAAATGGGGTCTCTACAAGAACACCGGGGAGCTGTTTTTT. Protein sequence: CASTKWGLYKNTGELFF.

This clonotype was counted at least ten times. The chain joins TRBV12-3 or TRBV12-4 to TRBJ2-2; 11 bases fit TRBD2. There are 16 residues in the CDR3. V dropped 6 bases and J dropped 1; count of bases not matched to a gene: 4. In DNA form, the CDR3 reads TGTGCCAGCAGAGGGGGACTAGCGGTGAACACCGGGGAGCTGTTTTTT. As protein: CASRGGLAVNTGELFF.

The sample holds many counts of this clonotype. J is TRBJ1-3 and V is TRBV15, with unresolved D. V lost 8 bases and J 4 bases, leaving 6 bases between the germline ends. The CDR3 contains 11 residues. The germline V gene has CDR1 LNHNV and CDR2 YYDKDF (reference sequence). CDR3: CATGRGNTIYF. In nucleotides, the CDR3 is TGTGCCACCGGCCGGGGAAACACCATATATTTT.

This clonotype was seen more than once but under ten times. CDR3: CATSRLTQGSGELFF. The CDR3 nucleotides read TGTGCCACCAGCAGACTTACGCAGGGGTCCGGGGAGCTGTTTTTT. This sequence joins TRBV15 and TRBJ2-2, with D tentatively TRBD1 (6 bases). CDR3 length: 15 residues. V lost 2 bases and J lost 6, with 13 bases in between. CDR1 and CDR2 (germline): LNHNV, YYDKDF (reference sequence).

This clonotype is a singleton in its sample. The chain is built from TRBV29-1 and TRBJ1-2; D is unclear. V lost 3 bases to trimming and J lost 0 bases, with 23 bases between them. The CDR3 is 18 residues long. CDR1 and CDR2 (germline): SQVTM, ANQGSEA. CDR3 bases: TGCAGCGTTGAGGATCGGAGGAGGGTACCTATTCCTAACTATGGCTACACCTTC. Translation: CSVEDRRRVPIPNYGYTF.

The chain couples TRBV2 to TRBJ1-1, with D hard to call. The ends were cut back, 3 bases at V and 4 bases at J, with 9 bases in the middle. There are 13 residues in the CDR3. Germline lookup yields CDR1 SNHLY and CDR2 FYNNEI. The CDR3 protein is CASSEYSGTEAFF. CDR3 in DNA: TGTGCCAGCAGTGAGTATTCCGGCACTGAAGCTTTCTTT.

The CDR3 sequence: CASSYDIASTDTQYF. The CDR3 DNA is TGTGCCAGCAGCTATGACATAGCTAGCACAGATACGCAGTATTTT. The chain couples TRBV11-2 to TRBJ2-3, with D uncertain. Germline CDR1 and CDR2: SGHAT and FQNNGV. The CDR3 has 15 residues. Trimming took off 4 bases at V and 0 bases at J, with 11 bases between the two ends.

This chain links TRBV7-9 with TRBJ1-2; no firm D call. CDR1 and CDR2 (germline): SEHNR, FQNEAQ (reference sequence). The CDR3 consists of 13 residues. Trimming removed 2 bases from V and 3 bases from J, with 7 bases in between. CDR3 DNA sequence: TGTGCCAGCAGCTTATCAGGACACTATGGCTACACCTTC. Translation: CASSLSGHYGYTF.

This clonotype was detected ten times or more. The chain is built from TRBV4-2 and TRBJ2-7; 7 bases map to TRBD1. The CDR3 sequence is 14 residues long. The junction had 6 bases not matched to a gene; V was cut back by 4 bases and J by 3 bases. CDR1 is LGHNA, CDR2 YNFKEQ, per germline. The CDR3 DNA sequence: TGTGCCAGCAGCCCGGGACAGACCCTCTACGAGCAGTACTTC. Encoded protein: CASSPGQTLYEQYF.

This clonotype occurred many times. The genes are TRBV12-3 or TRBV12-4 and TRBJ1-5; a possible D gene is TRBD1 (6 bases). V lost 6 bases and J lost 0, with 15 bases in between. There are 16 residues in the CDR3. CDR3 sequence (DNA): TGTGCCAGCAGCTCCAACAGGGATTATAGCAATCAGCCCCAGCATTTT. Its protein product is CASSSNRDYSNQPQHF.

V gene TRBV20-1 combines with J gene TRBJ2-7; D is perhaps TRBD2 (6 bases). Germline values: CDR1 DFQATT, CDR2 SNEGSKA (reference sequence). This CDR3 contains 14 residues. V dropped 6 bases and J dropped 0 bases, with 15 bases sitting between them. The DNA for the CDR3 is TGCAGTGCCCCACGGCAGGGAGGCTCCTACGAGCAGTACTTC. Translation gives CSAPRQGGSYEQYF.

This clonotype was recorded once. The genes are TRBV2 and TRBJ2-2; possibly TRBD2 for D (6 bases). Germline lookup yields CDR1 SNHLY and CDR2 FYNNEI. The germline V and J ends were trimmed by 0 bases and 15 bases, with 14 bases remaining between them. The CDR3 extends over 13 amino acids. The CDR3 sequence: CASSEARDSALFF. The DNA for the CDR3 is TGTGCCAGCAGTGAAGCACGGGACTCGGCCTTGTTTTTT.

This clonotype was counted many times. The chain employs TRBV6-1 and TRBJ2-3; D gene uncertain. V lost 7 bases to trimming and J lost 0 bases, with 17 bases between them. Germline V lookup: CDR1 MNHNS, CDR2 SASEGT. This CDR3 contains 16 residues. The CDR3 is CASKNVAHPSTDTQYF. The CDR3, as DNA: TGTGCCAGCAAAAACGTAGCACACCCTAGCACAGATACGCAGTATTTT.

V usage is TRBV7-8 and J usage is TRBJ1-6; D gene unclear. Trimming removed 1 base from V and 10 bases from J, with 2 bases in between. This CDR3 contains 11 residues. Germline V lookup: CDR1 SGHVS, CDR2 FQNEAQ. For the CDR3, the DNA is TGTGCCAGCAGCTTAGGCTCACCCCTCCACTTT. This translates into CASSLGSPLHF.

The V and J genes are TRBV29-1 and TRBJ2-7; 12 bases line up with TRBD2. CDR1 SQVTM and CDR2 ANQGSEA come from the germline V gene. The CDR3 is 15 residues long. The trim removed 6 bases at V and 9 bases at J, leaving 15 bases unmatched. The CDR3 region is CSVSAGTSGSLRQYF. DNA for the CDR3: TGCAGCGTCTCCGCCGGGACTAGCGGGTCATTAAGGCAGTACTTC.

The chain has TRBV24-1 and TRBJ2-1; D not resolved. Germline-derived CDR1 and CDR2 are KGHDR and SFDVKD. The CDR3 loop spans 13 amino acids. V shed 3 bases and J shed 7 bases, with 9 bases lying between them. This chain's CDR3 is CATSDHSFNEQFF. The CDR3 DNA follows: TGTGCCACCAGTGATCACAGTTTTAATGAGCAGTTCTTC.

This clonotype was counted ten times or more. The gene calls are TRBV12-3 or TRBV12-4 and TRBJ2-1; the match to TRBD1 covers 7 bases. The ends lost 5 bases at V and 7 bases at J; junction bases unmatched: 8. The CDR3 runs to 14 residues. In DNA, the CDR3 is TGTGCCAGCAGTCCTGACAGGGTTATTAATGAGCAGTTCTTC. It yields the protein CASSPDRVINEQFF.

J is TRBJ1-4 and V is TRBV4-3; the D is unclear. The germline V gene encodes CDR1 LGHNA and CDR2 YSLEER. This CDR3 spans 15 amino acids. V lost 1 base and J 4 bases, leaving 10 bases between the germline ends. The CDR3 region is CASSQVPVGNEKLFF. The DNA for the CDR3 is TGCGCCAGCAGCCAAGTTCCAGTGGGTAATGAAAAACTGTTTTTT.

The CDR3 protein is CASSEAPRTEQFF. The CDR3 DNA is TGTGCCAGCAGTGAGGCCCCCAGGACGGAGCAGTTCTTC. The rearrangement links TRBV6-4 to TRBJ2-1; D ambiguous. Trimming took off 3 bases at V and 10 bases at J, with 13 bases between the two ends. There are 13 residues in the CDR3. The germline V gene encodes CDR1 MRHNA and CDR2 SNTAGT.

At least ten counts were recorded for this clonotype. V usage is TRBV15 and J usage is TRBJ1-1; 7 nucleotides match TRBD1. Germline CDR1 LNHNV, CDR2 YYDKDF (reference sequence). Germline trimming cut 3 bases from V and 1 base from J; bases unmatched to any gene: 5. The CDR3 runs to 15 residues. This CDR3 reads CATSSHRGSNTEAFF. For the CDR3, the DNA is TGTGCCACCAGCAGTCACAGGGGCTCGAACACTGAAGCTTTCTTT.

The rearrangement links TRBV2 to TRBJ1-2, with 11 bases that match TRBD1. Germline CDR1 is SNHLY and CDR2 is FYNNEI. This CDR3 is 13 amino acids long. Trimming removed 8 bases from V and 9 bases from J; junction bases left unmatched: 8. The DNA for the CDR3 is TGTGCCAGCGTGTCGGGACAGGGGGTGAGCTACACCTTC. Its protein product is CASVSGQGVSYTF.

With respect to this clonotype: This sequence may be a read error, since a much larger clone differs from it by one base. The J gene is TRBJ1-1, the V gene TRBV2, with D perhaps TRBD1 (6 bases). The CDR3 extends over 13 amino acids. CDR1 and CDR2 (germline): SNHLY, FYNNEI. V gave up 6 bases and J gave up 4 bases, with 12 bases separating them. The CDR3: CASSHRESTEAFF. The CDR3, as DNA: TGTGCCAGCAGCCACAGGGAGAGCACTGAAGCTTTCTTT.

J is TRBJ1-4 and V is TRBV11-2; D might be TRBD1 (5 bases). This CDR3 region has 18 residues. Germline assignment: CDR1 SGHAT and CDR2 FQNNGV. The ends were cut back, 3 bases at V and 5 bases at J, with 22 bases in the middle. As DNA, the CDR3 is TGTGCCAGCAGCTTCGGAAGTGGGTTTGAGAGGGGAAATGAAAAACTGTTTTTT. Residues: CASSFGSGFERGNEKLFF.

In the case of this clonotype: The germline gene is not matched at one end of the junction; a read error may be the cause. This CDR3 reads CASSGYRGSKDTRYF. The DNA for the CDR3 is TGTGCCAGCAGCGGCTACAGGGGGTCGAAAGATACGCGGTATTTT. The chain recombines TRBV9 with TRBJ2-3, with 8 positions matching TRBD1. CDR3 length equals 15 residues. CDR1 is SGDLS, CDR2 YYNGEE, per germline.

J is TRBJ1-1 and V is TRBV11-2; D perhaps matches TRBD1 (5 bases). This CDR3 region has 16 residues. Germline V gene sequence: CDR1 SGHAT, CDR2 FQNNGV. Trimming left V 3 bases short and J 1 base short, with 15 bases between. In DNA form, the CDR3 reads TGTGCCAGCAGCTTCCCCGGTGTCGGACAGAACACTGAAGCTTTCTTT. Protein product: CASSFPGVGQNTEAFF.

This chain joins TRBV6-5 and TRBJ2-7; 8 bases are a match to TRBD2. CDR1 is MNHEY, CDR2 SVGAGI, per germline. V gave up 0 bases and J gave up 9 bases; unmatched junction bases: 7. The CDR3 length is 14 residues. The CDR3 here is CASSYSPAGVGQYF. In DNA, the CDR3 is TGTGCCAGCAGTTACTCCCCAGCGGGAGTGGGGCAGTACTTC.

This clonotype was counted ten times or more. The J gene is TRBJ1-1, the V gene TRBV6-5, with unresolved D. The germline V gene encodes CDR1 MNHEY and CDR2 SVGAGI. The germline V and J ends were trimmed by 0 bases and 5 bases, with 13 bases remaining between them. The CDR3 totals 15 residues. CDR3 in amino acids: CASSYSTEVWTEAFF. The CDR3 DNA reads TGTGCCAGCAGTTACTCGACGGAAGTTTGGACTGAAGCTTTCTTT.

The sample holds many counts of this clonotype. CDR3 sequence (DNA): TGTGCCAGTAAGGCCAGGGCAGCCAGCGCGACCGGGGAGCTGTTTTTT. Translated: CASKARAASATGELFF. This chain uses TRBV19 with TRBJ2-2; perhaps TRBD1 as D (5 bases). The length of the CDR3 is 16 residues. Looked up from germline, CDR1 is LNHDA and CDR2 is SQIVND (reference sequence). V dropped 7 bases and J dropped 5 bases, with 20 bases sitting between them. The variable domain in full, completed from reference TRBV19 and TRBJ2-2, reads DGGITQSPKYLFRKEGQNVTLSCEQNLNHDAMYWYRQDPGQGLRLIYYSQIVNDFQKGDIAEGYSVSREKKESFPLTVTSAQKNPTAFYLCASKARAASATGELFFGEGSRLTVL.

In its sample, this clonotype was seen many times. The chain joins TRBV20-1 to TRBJ2-1, with D tentatively TRBD1 or TRBD2 (6 bases each). CDR1 DFQATT and CDR2 SNEGSKA come from the germline V gene (reference sequence). V was clipped by 0 bases and J by 0 bases, with 21 bases between them. The CDR3 has 19 amino acids. CDR3 protein: CSARDGRGRGSSSYNEQFF. As DNA, the CDR3 is TGCAGTGCTAGAGATGGCCGGGGGCGCGGGTCAAGCTCCTACAATGAGCAGTTCTTC.

The V gene is TRBV10-3, the J gene TRBJ2-7, with D possibly being TRBD1 (5 bases). The germline V and J ends were trimmed by 2 bases and 2 bases, with 10 bases remaining between them. The germline V gene encodes CDR1 ENHRY and CDR2 SYGVKD. The length of the CDR3 is 14 residues. Here the CDR3 reads CAISEIADTYEQYF. The DNA of the CDR3 is TGTGCCATCAGTGAGATCGCGGACACCTACGAGCAGTACTTC.